Listed below are T cell receptor beta chains from one sample, sequenced in a study of control samples from healthy donors and cancer patients. TCRdb's copy holds only in-frame clones and misses some; the assay was immunoSEQ multiplex PCR. The sample shows about 100,000 clones, around 90% of them seen only once. Sequencing was performed on blood. The receptors shown here come from a man aged 30 to 39 in good health. CDR3s include the opening cysteine and the closing phenylalanine or tryptophan. The D gene is left open where the match is weak. Clone size appears in some rows only: once, few, many, or a class for an expanded clone.

>-|TRBV10-3|TRBD1|TRBJ1-1
CAISESPTGDMNTEAFF
TGTGCCATCAGTGAGTCTCCGACAGGGGACATGAACACTGAAGCTTTCTTT
>-|TRBV3-1/TRBV3-2|TRBD2|TRBJ2-7
CASSRGLAGSGEQYF
TGTGCCAGCAGCCGGGGACTAGCGGGATCTGGGGAGCAGTACTTC
>-|TRBV28|-|TRBJ2-7
CASSSSSAASSYEQYF
TGTGCCAGCAGTTCCTCCAGTGCCGCGAGCTCCTACGAGCAGTACTTC
>-|TRBV5-5|TRBD1|TRBJ2-1
CASSLGQGRNEQFF
TGTGCCAGCAGCTTAGGACAGGGGCGCAATGAGCAGTTCTTC
>-|TRBV19|-|TRBJ1-5
CASSIGAEVDQPQHF
TGTGCCAGTAGTATCGGGGCAGAAGTTGATCAGCCCCAGCATTTT
>-|TRBV9|TRBD2|TRBJ2-7
CASSVEAGATYEQYF
TGTGCCAGCAGCGTAGAGGCGGGAGCGACCTACGAGCAGTACTTC
>-|TRBV3-1/TRBV3-2|TRBD1|TRBJ2-2
CASSPTGQGANTGELFF
TGTGCCAGCAGCCCTACCGGACAGGGGGCGAACACCGGGGAGCTGTTTTTT
>once|TRBV18|-|TRBJ2-7
CASSPPYEQYF
TGTGCCAGCTCACCGCCCTACGAGCAGTACTTC
>-|TRBV7-9|TRBD1|TRBJ1-1
CASSPTGTEDEAFF
TGTGCCAGCAGCCCCACCGGGACAGAGGATGAAGCTTTCTTT
>-|TRBV27|-|TRBJ2-7
CASSPRQGGLYEQYF
TGTGCCAGCAGTCCAAGACAGGGAGGCTTGTACGAGCAGTACTTC
>-|TRBV11-2|-|TRBJ2-1
CASSLELSGAYNEQFF
TGTGCCAGCAGCTTAGAACTGTCCGGGGCCTACAATGAGCAGTTCTTC
>once|TRBV19|-|TRBJ2-1
CASSMLGLVHYNEQFF
TGTGCCAGTAGTATGTTAGGCCTAGTTCACTACAATGAGCAGTTCTTC
>once|TRBV5-1|-|TRBJ2-7
CASSRVGDRYEQYF
TGCGCCAGCTCCCGGGTAGGGGATAGGTACGAGCAGTACTTC
>-|TRBV27|-|TRBJ2-1
CASSLDRTAPSTYNEQFF
TGTGCCAGCAGTCTCGACAGGACCGCGCCAAGTACCTACAATGAGCAGTTCTTC
>-|TRBV19|-|TRBJ2-4
CASSMEGAKNIQYF
TGTGCCAGTAGTATGGAAGGAGCCAAAAACATTCAGTACTTC
>-|TRBV24-1|TRBD1|TRBJ1-2
CATSGSGQDGYTF
TGTGCCACCAGTGGCTCGGGACAGGATGGCTACACCTTC